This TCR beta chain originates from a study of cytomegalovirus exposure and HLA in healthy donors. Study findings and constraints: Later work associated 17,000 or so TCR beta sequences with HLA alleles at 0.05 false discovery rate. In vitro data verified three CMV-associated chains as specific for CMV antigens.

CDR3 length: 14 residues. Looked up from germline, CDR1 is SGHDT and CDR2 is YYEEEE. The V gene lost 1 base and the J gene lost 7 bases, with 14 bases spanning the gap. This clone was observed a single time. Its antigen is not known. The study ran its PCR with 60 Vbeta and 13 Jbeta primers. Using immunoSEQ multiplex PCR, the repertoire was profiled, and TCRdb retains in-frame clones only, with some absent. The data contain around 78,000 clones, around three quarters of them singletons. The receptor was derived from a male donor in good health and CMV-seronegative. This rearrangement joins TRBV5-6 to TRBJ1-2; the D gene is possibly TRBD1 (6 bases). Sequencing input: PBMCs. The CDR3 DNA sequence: TGTGCCAGCAGCTTGCTGGACAGTGCTTGTGGCTACACCTTC. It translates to CASSLLDSACGYTF.